The 29 T cell receptor beta chains given below trace back to one sample, sequenced in a study of spatial heterogeneity in lung cancer (dated by TCRdb to 2018 to 2020). Per the publication, the time point label means: sample taken at primary tumor resection. TCR sequencing used whole RNA extracted from tumor and nontumor lung tissue, or from cryopreserved PBMC samples, without cell sorting. The library was built by means of 5' RACE. TCRdb shows the sequencer as NextSeq 500. TCRdb trimmed the raw reads at Q25, called clones with MiXCR and kept productive beta chains. Every CDR3 protein is listed once, alongside the most common genes and DNA of its rows. The sample contains 50,000 to 65,000 distinct CDR3 sequences, 8.4% of them found a single time. The ten largest clones capture about 16% of the sample. Sequencing was performed on PBMCs, taken at surgery. The source is a female donor with early-stage non-small cell lung cancer.

This clonotype was seen just once. It may be a read error: a sequence one base away is much more abundant. This sequence joins TRBV12-3 or TRBV12-4 and TRBJ1-1; possible D gene TRBD1, 5 bases. CDR3 length: 15 residues. Trimming stripped 5 bases from V and 6 bases from J, with 19 bases between. CDR3 residues: CASSPNQGLGAEAFF. The CDR3 bases are TGTGCCAGCAGTCCAAACCAGGGCTTGGGCGCTGAAGCTTTCTTT.

This clonotype was seen a few times. J is TRBJ2-5 and V is TRBV5-5; the match to TRBD2 covers 9 bases. The CDR3 covers 16 residues. With 6 bases clipped from V and 2 bases from J, the junction kept 11 bases outside the gene matches. Germline V CDR1 and CDR2: SGHKS, YYEKEE (reference sequence). The CDR3 DNA is TGTGCCAGCAACGTACCCCCGCGGGGGGGTCAAGAGACCCAGTACTTC. As protein: CASNVPPRGGQETQYF.

This clonotype was seen ten or more times. J is TRBJ2-2 and V is TRBV7-9; D not certain. Germline assignment: CDR1 SEHNR and CDR2 FQNEAQ (reference sequence). The CDR3 is 15 residues long. Trimming shortened V by 6 bases and J by 2 bases, and 13 bases separated the two germline ends. The CDR3 DNA reads TGTGCCAGCAGTTATTCTTCTGTAAACACCGGGGAGCTGTTTTTT. Translating gives CASSYSSVNTGELFF. Full variable domain (missing parts from reference TRBV7-9 and TRBJ2-2): DTGVSQNPRHKITKRGQNVTFRCDPISEHNRLYWYRQTLGQGPEFLTYFQNEAQLEKSRLLSDRFSAERPKGSFSTLEIQRTEQGDSAMYLCASSYSSVNTGELFFGEGSRLTVL.

V is TRBV3-1 and J is TRBJ2-5; D is unclear. Germline CDR1 and CDR2: LGHDT and YNNKEL (reference sequence). CDR3 length: 16 amino acids. V lost 0 bases and J lost 4, with 15 bases in between. The DNA for the CDR3 is TGTGCCAGCAGCCAAGAAAGGGCGGCGGTGGGAGAGACCCAGTACTTC. It is translated as CASSQERAAVGETQYF.

This clonotype has just a few counts. The chain recombines TRBV7-2 with TRBJ1-5; the D gene is possibly TRBD1 (6 bases). Trimming cost V 0 bases and J 2 bases, with 17 bases left between them. Germline V CDR1 and CDR2: SGHTA, FQGNSA. The CDR3 loop spans 18 amino acids. The CDR3 sequence: CASSLALAGGVGNQPQHF. Written as DNA, the CDR3 is TGTGCCAGCAGCTTAGCGCTGGCGGGGGGCGTCGGCAATCAGCCCCAGCATTTT.

In its sample, this clonotype was seen a few times. The rearrangement links TRBV12-3 or TRBV12-4 to TRBJ2-2, with 7 bases matching TRBD1. The CDR3 consists of 16 residues. Unmatched junction bases numbered 14, after V lost 5 bases and J lost 8 bases. The CDR3 bases are TGTGCCAGCAGTCGTACGGGACAGCCACAATGGGGGGAGCTGTTTTTT. This sequence encodes CASSRTGQPQWGELFF.

This clonotype was recorded a few times. This chain uses TRBV28 with TRBJ2-3; 12 bases align to TRBD2. CDR3 length: 17 amino acids. The trim removed 5 bases at V and 5 bases at J, leaving 11 bases unmatched. Germline loops: CDR1 MDHEN, CDR2 SYDVKM. Here the CDR3 reads CASSTQVTSGRIDTQYF. The CDR3 nucleotides are TGTGCCAGCAGTACCCAAGTGACTAGCGGGAGAATAGATACGCAGTATTTT.

At least ten counts were recorded for this clonotype. This rearrangement joins TRBV5-4 to TRBJ1-1; a weak D match, TRBD1 (6 bases). Deletions cut 1 base from V and 0 bases from J, with 7 bases between. Germline loops: CDR1 SGHNT, CDR2 YYREEE (reference sequence). The CDR3 has 14 residues. CDR3 in amino acids: CASSLTGLNTEAFF. In DNA form, the CDR3 reads TGTGCCAGCAGCTTGACAGGGCTGAACACTGAAGCTTTCTTT.

For this clonotype: A much larger clone sits a single nucleotide away, making a read error possible. The genes are TRBV12-2 and TRBJ2-1; the D call in the table, TRBD1, was not verified against the DNA. TRBV12-2 is recorded as a pseudogene. This CDR3 has 16 amino acids. CDR3 sequence: CASHPGMTPSYNEQFF. The DNA for the CDR3 is TGTGCAAGTCACCCAGGTATGACCCCTTCCTACAATGAGCAGTTCTTC.

A word on this clonotype: This is likely a read error, given that the CDR3 carries no conserved phenylalanine or tryptophan at its end. The chain joins TRBV6-1 to TRBJ2-7; tentatively, D is TRBD1 (5 bases). Germline lookup yields CDR1 MNHNS and CDR2 SASEGT. The CDR3 totals 13 residues. Between the trimmed V and J ends, which lost 2 bases and 6 bases, there was a span of 11 bases. The CDR3 spells CASSERQSLEQYL. The CDR3 coding sequence is TGTGCCAGCAGTGAACGACAGTCCCTCGAGCAGTACCTC.

J is TRBJ2-7 and V is TRBV5-6; no firm D call. The V gene's germline CDR1 is SGHDT and CDR2 YYEEEE. Trimming pared 1 base from V and 0 bases from J, leaving 5 bases between. The CDR3 is made up of 13 amino acids. The DNA for the CDR3 is TGTGCCAGCAGCTTGTTCAACTCCTACGAGCAGTACTTC. This codes for CASSLFNSYEQYF.

This clonotype has a count of ten or more. This chain connects TRBV20-1 to TRBJ2-7; perhaps TRBD2 as D (7 bases). The CDR3 covers 12 residues. The germline V gene has CDR1 DFQATT and CDR2 SNEGSKA (reference sequence). Deletions cut 6 bases from V and 9 bases from J, with 18 bases between. For the CDR3, the DNA is TGCAGTGCGAGGGAGGGGGGCGAAGTGCAGTACTTC. Its translation is CSAREGGEVQYF.

This clonotype has more than one count but fewer than ten. The chain employs TRBV28 and TRBJ2-5; maybe TRBD2 (5 bases). The germline CDR1 and CDR2 sequences are MDHEN and SYDVKM. The CDR3 runs to 13 residues. V was shortened by 6 bases and J by 5 bases, with 13 bases between the two germline ends. CDR3 sequence (DNA): TGTGCCAGCAGCCCCCAGCAGCGGGAGACCCAGTACTTC. Amino acids: CASSPQQRETQYF.

This clonotype is termed medium-sized (0.01 to 0.1%). The chain carries TRBV11-2 and TRBJ2-3, with 10 bases fitting TRBD2. J was trimmed by 0 bases and V by 6 bases; bases with no gene match: 21. CDR3 length equals 21 residues. Germline CDR1 reads SGHAT; CDR2 reads FQNNGV. The CDR3 here is CASRTGLANSNLRTSTDTQYF. The DNA of the CDR3 is TGTGCCAGCAGGACGGGACTAGCGAACTCTAACTTGCGAACTAGCACAGATACGCAGTATTTT.

The V call is TRBV3-1, the J call TRBJ2-1, with 11 positions matching TRBD2. V shed 6 bases, J shed 5 bases, and the junction held 6 bases outside the gene matches. This CDR3 region has 15 residues. The germline V gene has CDR1 LGHDT and CDR2 YNNKEL (reference sequence). CDR3 residues: CASRPTSGGNNEQFF. CDR3 DNA: TGTGCCAGCAGGCCCACTAGCGGGGGAAACAATGAGCAGTTCTTC.

This clonotype has a count of ten or more. The chain employs TRBV28 and TRBJ2-5; the D call may be TRBD1 or TRBD2 (5 bases each). CDR1 and CDR2 (germline): MDHEN, SYDVKM. Trimming stripped 7 bases from V and 2 bases from J, with 14 bases between. This CDR3 has 14 residues. In DNA form, the CDR3 reads TGTGCCAGCACCCCGGGGCACGAACAAGAGACCCAGTACTTC. Residues: CASTPGHEQETQYF.

This clonotype appeared a few times. The chain uses TRBV7-9 and TRBJ2-4; a possible D gene is TRBD2 (5 bases). Trimming shortened V by 6 bases and J by 5 bases, and 14 bases separated the two germline ends. Germline lookup yields CDR1 SEHNR and CDR2 FQNEAQ (reference sequence). This CDR3 spans 14 amino acids. CDR3 DNA sequence: TGTGCCAGCAGTTTCACTTCCGGGGAAAACATTCAGTACTTC. As protein: CASSFTSGENIQYF. The complete variable domain, with remaining parts taken from reference TRBV7-9 and TRBJ2-4, reads DTGVSQNPRHKITKRGQNVTFRCDPISEHNRLYWYRQTLGQGPEFLTYFQNEAQLEKSRLLSDRFSAERPKGSFSTLEIQRTEQGDSAMYLCASSFTSGENIQYFGAGTRLSVL.

The chain links TRBV2 to TRBJ2-3; 13 bases map to TRBD2. CDR3 length: 15 residues. Germline lookup yields CDR1 SNHLY and CDR2 FYNNEI. After removal of 5 bases from V and 4 bases from J, the junction contained 3 bases not matched to a gene. The CDR3: CASSLGLAGSDTQYF. CDR3 in DNA: TGTGCCAGCAGTCTGGGACTAGCGGGATCAGATACGCAGTATTTT.

The CDR3 sequence is CASSKGHSNTEAFF. CDR3 DNA: TGTGCCAGCAGCAAGGGACATTCGAACACTGAAGCTTTCTTT. The gene calls are TRBV7-3 and TRBJ1-1; TRBD1 might be the D (6 bases). From germline, CDR1 is SGHTA and CDR2 FQGTGA. The CDR3 contains 14 residues. Trimming took off 5 bases at V and 1 base at J, with 11 bases between the two ends.

This clonotype was recorded at least ten times. The CDR3 spells CASSLEELFF. The CDR3 DNA follows: TGTGCCAGCAGTTTAGAGGAGCTGTTTTTT. The J gene is TRBJ2-2, the V gene TRBV12-3 or TRBV12-4; D uncertain. Trimming pared 1 base from V and 10 bases from J, leaving 1 base between. The CDR3 is 10 amino acids.

Ten or more counts support this clonotype. The rearrangement joins TRBV28 to TRBJ1-1; weak D call: TRBD1 (5 bases). The CDR3 is 14 amino acids. Germline V gene lookup returns CDR1 MDHEN and CDR2 SYDVKM. Trimming shortened V by 1 base and J by 4 bases, and 10 bases separated the two germline ends. The CDR3 DNA follows: TGTGCCAGCAGTTTATATTGGGGGAGCACTGAAGCTTTCTTT. It yields the protein CASSLYWGSTEAFF.

In its sample, this clonotype was seen a few times. The chain uses TRBV14 and TRBJ2-3; possible D gene TRBD1, 5 bases. The germline V gene has CDR1 SGHDN and CDR2 FVKESK. Between the trimmed V and J ends, which lost 6 bases and 7 bases, there was a span of 14 bases. There are 13 residues in the CDR3. This CDR3 is CASSSLREYTQYF. CDR3 coding DNA: TGTGCCAGCAGTTCCCTCAGGGAATATACGCAGTATTTT.

This clonotype was recorded at least ten times. V and J are TRBV2 and TRBJ2-1; perhaps TRBD2 as D (6 bases). This CDR3 has 14 residues. Trimming removed 7 bases at V and 8 bases at J, with 18 bases between. Germline V lookup: CDR1 SNHLY, CDR2 FYNNEI. The CDR3 spells CASNGPLGRYEQFF. In DNA form, the CDR3 reads TGTGCCAGCAACGGCCCTCTGGGGAGGTATGAGCAGTTCTTC.

This clonotype was seen more than once but under ten times. The J gene is TRBJ1-2, the V gene TRBV28; D is uncertain. V was clipped by 1 base and J by 3 bases, with 18 bases between them. This CDR3 has 17 amino acids. Germline V gives CDR1 MDHEN, CDR2 SYDVKM. The chain's CDR3 is CASSLFIGGPGDYGYTF. DNA of the CDR3: TGTGCCAGCAGTTTATTCATAGGAGGGCCTGGGGACTATGGCTACACCTTC.

This clonotype was found many times. The chain uses TRBV15 and TRBJ2-7; 7 bases match TRBD1. From germline, CDR1 is LNHNV and CDR2 YYDKDF (reference sequence). With V trimmed by 5 bases and J by 0 bases, 7 bases remained unmatched. CDR3 length equals 15 residues. CDR3 coding DNA: TGTGCCACCAGCCCTACTCGGGACAGCTCCTACGAGCAGTACTTC. Translation: CATSPTRDSSYEQYF.

This clonotype was detected only a few times. The chain employs TRBV11-1 and TRBJ2-2, with TRBD1 identical over 9 bases. CDR1 is SGHAT and CDR2 is FQDESV in the germline V gene (reference sequence). V was clipped by 2 bases and J by 5 bases; unmatched bases: 3. This CDR3 is 15 amino acids long. CDR3 in DNA: TGTGCCAGCAGCTTAATACAGGGGGCTACCGGGGAGCTGTTTTTT. Amino acid sequence: CASSLIQGATGELFF.

The table lists this clonotype with many counts. The V and J genes are TRBV4-2 and TRBJ1-1; D gene unclear. Deletions cut 0 bases from V and 3 bases from J, with 8 bases between. The CDR3 totals 14 residues. Germline values: CDR1 LGHNA, CDR2 YNFKEQ. The CDR3 region is CASSQERRDTEAFF. The CDR3 nucleotides read TGTGCCAGCAGCCAAGAGAGGAGGGACACTGAAGCTTTCTTT.

This clonotype was recorded many times. V is TRBV29-1 and J is TRBJ2-7, with 10 bases lining up with TRBD2. The germline CDR1 and CDR2 sequences are SQVTM and ANQGSEA. Unmatched junction bases numbered 5, after V lost 3 bases and J lost 3 bases. There are 14 residues in the CDR3. The CDR3 region has the DNA TGCAGCGTTGATCAGTCTAGCGGGAGCTACGAGCAGTACTTC. It translates to CSVDQSSGSYEQYF.

This clonotype was found a few times. This sequence joins TRBV4-1 and TRBJ2-3, with D hard to call. The V end lost 0 bases, the J end lost 2 bases, and 3 bases lay between the germline ends. Germline assignment: CDR1 MGHRA and CDR2 YSYEKL. The CDR3 spans 13 residues. This chain's CDR3 is CASSQDTTDTQYF. CDR3 in DNA: TGCGCCAGCAGCCAAGATACCACAGATACGCAGTATTTT.